One sample yielded the 17 T cell receptor beta chains listed below, sequenced in a study of blood T cell repertoires in COVID-19. Clones were sequenced by immunoSEQ multiplex PCR, and TCRdb holds only the in-frame ones, with some missing. The profile shows approximately 220,000 clones, more than 70% of them singletons. The sequencing input was peripheral blood. These receptors originate from a woman between 45 and 65 years old with acute or convalescent COVID-19.

The chain couples TRBV28 to TRBJ2-3; D possibly corresponds to TRBD1 (5 bases). Trimming stripped 6 bases from V and 1 base from J, with 14 bases between. The CDR3 consists of 15 residues. Germline CDR1 is MDHEN and CDR2 is SYDVKM. CDR3 sequence: CASSPMGQGTDTQYF. The CDR3 nucleotides are TGTGCCAGCAGCCCTATGGGGCAGGGCACAGATACGCAGTATTTT.

The chain combines TRBV6-5 with TRBJ1-2; TRBD1 agrees at 7 bases. This CDR3 is built from 13 residues. The junction had 3 bases not matched to a gene; V was cut back by 6 bases and J by 2 bases. Germline V gene data show CDR1 as MNHEY and CDR2 as SVGAGI. CDR3 amino acids: CASRPGGNYGYTF. DNA for the CDR3: TGTGCCAGCAGACCAGGGGGGAACTATGGCTACACCTTC.

V is TRBV27 and J is TRBJ2-2; 8 bases line up with TRBD1. The CDR3 has 18 amino acids. V shed 6 bases and J 5 bases; nucleotides not matched to a gene: 17. In germline, CDR1 is MNHEY, CDR2 SMNVEV (reference sequence). The CDR3 loop reads CASRSPGGARRETGELFF. In nucleotides, the CDR3 is TGTGCCAGCAGATCCCCAGGGGGCGCGAGGAGAGAGACCGGGGAGCTGTTTTTT.

This clone was counted a few times. The rearrangement uses TRBV6-6 and TRBJ1-4; 7 bases match TRBD1. The CDR3 contains 14 residues. Germline V gene data show CDR1 as MNHNY and CDR2 as SVGAGI (reference sequence). V lost 4 bases and J lost 7; bases outside the gene matches: 6. CDR3 in DNA: TGTGCCAGCAGTTCCAGAGACAGGGTTGAAAAACTGTTTTTT. It translates to CASSSRDRVEKLFF.

V is TRBV6-7 and J is TRBJ1-2, with 11 bases identical to TRBD1. TRBV6-7 carries the ORF label, with uncertain function. The V segment lost 2 bases and the J segment 6 bases; nucleotides outside the gene matches: 5. The CDR3 length is 15 residues. The CDR3 coding sequence is TGTGCCAGCAGTTACCCAGGGGACAGGGGGAATGGCTACACCTTC. This translates into CASSYPGDRGNGYTF.

The rearrangement uses TRBV24-1 and TRBJ1-1, with D unresolved. This CDR3 has 12 amino acids. Trimming cost V 10 bases and J 6 bases, with 14 bases left between them. Germline V gene data show CDR1 as KGHDR and CDR2 as SFDVKD. The CDR3 loop is CATRSRSAEAFF. The DNA of the CDR3 is TGTGCCACGCGATCTAGGTCTGCTGAAGCTTTCTTT.

The chain joins TRBV4-1 to TRBJ1-2, with D tentatively TRBD1 (6 bases). Trimming took 0 bases from V and 4 from J, leaving 12 bases between them. The CDR3 length is 15 residues. Germline loops: CDR1 MGHRA, CDR2 YSYEKL. The CDR3 is CASSQDEGHSYGYTF. DNA for the CDR3: TGCGCCAGCAGCCAAGATGAGGGACACAGCTATGGCTACACCTTC.

In nucleotides, the CDR3 is TGTGCCAGCAGCCAACATAATTGGGGTCGGGGACAGGGGAATTCGGCTTTCTTT. Its translation is CASSQHNWGRGQGNSAFF. V usage is TRBV14 and J usage is TRBJ1-1; 10 bases are shared with TRBD1. This CDR3 is 18 amino acids long. V dropped 2 bases and J dropped 11; count of bases not matched to a gene: 20. In germline, CDR1 is SGHDN, CDR2 FVKESK. Full variable domain (missing parts from reference TRBV14 and TRBJ1-1): EAGVTQFPSHSVIEKGQTVTLRCDPISGHDNLYWYRRVMGKEIKFLLHFVKESKQDESGMPNNRFLAERTGGTYSTLKVQPAELEDSGVYFCASSQHNWGRGQGNSAFFGQGTRLTVV.

The CDR3 region has the DNA TGTGCCAGCAGTTACCAGGATGGGTACGAGCAGTACTTC. Its protein is CASSYQDGYEQYF. The genes are TRBV6-6 and TRBJ2-7; no clear D. Germline loops: CDR1 MNHNY, CDR2 SVGAGI (reference sequence). V was trimmed by 2 bases and J by 4 bases, leaving 9 bases between them. CDR3 length: 13 residues.

The sample holds a few counts of this clone. Other DNA sequences within the sample encode an identical CDR3. The chain joins TRBV3-1 (or the pseudogene TRBV3-2) to TRBJ2-1, with 7 bases lining up with TRBD2. V lost 1 base and J lost 6; bases outside the gene matches: 0. This CDR3 has 13 residues. Germline CDR1 LGHDT, CDR2 YNNKEL (reference sequence). The CDR3 protein is CASSQGLANEQFF. The CDR3 DNA follows: TGTGCCAGCAGCCAAGGACTAGCCAATGAGCAGTTCTTC.

The chain couples TRBV28 to TRBJ2-3, with 7 bases fitting TRBD1. Germline CDR1 is MDHEN and CDR2 is SYDVKM. After removal of 2 bases from V and 2 bases from J, the junction contained 4 bases not matched to a gene. The length of the CDR3 is 15 residues. The CDR3 region is CASSLNDRVTDTQYF. CDR3 sequence (DNA): TGTGCCAGCAGTTTAAACGACAGGGTCACAGATACGCAGTATTTT.

The rearrangement joins TRBV6-2 or TRBV6-3 to TRBJ2-7; TRBD1 matches at 7 bases. Losses at the gene ends were 2 bases for V and 3 bases for J; bases not matched to a gene: 16. Germline CDR1 and CDR2: MNHEY and SVGEGT. This CDR3 comprises 18 residues. The CDR3 reads CASSYATSDRRSRYEQYF. As DNA, the CDR3 is TGTGCCAGCAGTTACGCGACCTCGGACAGGAGGAGTCGCTACGAGCAGTACTTC.

The J gene is TRBJ1-1, the V gene TRBV9; weak D call: TRBD1 (6 bases). There are 15 residues in the CDR3. With 4 bases removed from V and 4 bases from J, the gap between germline ends came to 17 bases. CDR1 is SGDLS, CDR2 YYNGEE, per germline. The chain's CDR3 is CASSPWGRGATEAFF. CDR3 sequence (DNA): TGTGCCAGCAGCCCTTGGGGCAGGGGAGCCACTGAAGCTTTCTTT.

The chain carries TRBV2 and TRBJ2-3, with 15 positions matching TRBD2. V lost 2 bases, J lost 3 bases, and 6 bases stayed unmatched. This CDR3 is built from 18 residues. The germline V gene has CDR1 SNHLY and CDR2 FYNNEI. As DNA, the CDR3 is TGTGCCAGCAGTGAACCGGGACTAGCGGGGGGAGGTACAGATACGCAGTATTTT. This translates into CASSEPGLAGGGTDTQYF. Supplemented by reference TRBV2 and TRBJ2-3, the full variable domain reads EPEVTQTPSHQVTQMGQEVILRCVPISNHLYFYWYRQILGQKVEFLVSFYNNEISEKSEIFDDQFSVERPDGSNFTLKIRSTKLEDSAMYFCASSEPGLAGGGTDTQYFGPGTRLTVL.

This clone was observed a handful of times. The CDR3 nucleotides are TGCGCCAGCAGCTTCCTAGCGGAAGACACCGGGGAGCTGTTTTTT. It codes for CASSFLAEDTGELFF. J is TRBJ2-2 and V is TRBV5-1, with TRBD2 matching 7 bases. V shed 2 bases, J shed 3 bases, and the junction held 4 bases outside the gene matches. The germline CDR1 and CDR2 sequences are SGHRS and YFSETQ. The CDR3 runs to 15 residues.

V usage is TRBV5-4 and J usage is TRBJ1-3; TRBD1 agrees at 8 bases. V lost 4 bases, J lost 4 bases, and 7 bases stayed unmatched. From germline, CDR1 is SGHNT and CDR2 YYREEE (reference sequence). The CDR3 runs to 15 residues. The CDR3 DNA reads TGTGCCAGCAGCCTCCGACAGGGGACAGGAAACACCATATATTTT. Amino acids: CASSLRQGTGNTIYF.

The J gene is TRBJ2-2, the V gene TRBV19; 8 bases align to TRBD1. This CDR3 region has 16 residues. The V gene end was trimmed by 2 bases and the J gene end by 5 bases; junction bases not matched to a gene: 7. In germline, CDR1 is LNHDA, CDR2 SQIVND (reference sequence). The DNA of the CDR3 is TGTGCCAGTAGTATAAGGCCAGGGGGCTGGACCGGGGAGCTGTTTTTT. Translating it yields CASSIRPGGWTGELFF.